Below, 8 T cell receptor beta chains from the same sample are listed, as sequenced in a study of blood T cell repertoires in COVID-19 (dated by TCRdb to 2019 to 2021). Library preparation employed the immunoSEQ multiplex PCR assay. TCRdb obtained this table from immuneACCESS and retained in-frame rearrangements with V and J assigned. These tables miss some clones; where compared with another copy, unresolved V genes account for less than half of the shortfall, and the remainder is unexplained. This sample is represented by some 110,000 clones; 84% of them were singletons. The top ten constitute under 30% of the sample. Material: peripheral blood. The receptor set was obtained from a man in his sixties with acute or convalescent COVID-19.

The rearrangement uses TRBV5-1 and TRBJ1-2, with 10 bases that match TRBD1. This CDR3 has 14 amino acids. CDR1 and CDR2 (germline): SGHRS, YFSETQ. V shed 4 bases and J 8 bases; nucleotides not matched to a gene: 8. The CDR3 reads CASSPPTGGLGYTF. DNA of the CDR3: TGCGCCAGCAGCCCACCGACAGGGGGCTTAGGCTACACCTTC.

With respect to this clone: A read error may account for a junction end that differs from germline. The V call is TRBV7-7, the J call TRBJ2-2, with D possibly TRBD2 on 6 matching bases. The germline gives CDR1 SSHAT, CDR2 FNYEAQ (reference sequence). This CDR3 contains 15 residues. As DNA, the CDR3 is TGTGCTAGCAGCTTAGTGGGGGGAGCCACCGGGGAGCTGTTTTTT. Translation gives CASSLVGGATGELFF.

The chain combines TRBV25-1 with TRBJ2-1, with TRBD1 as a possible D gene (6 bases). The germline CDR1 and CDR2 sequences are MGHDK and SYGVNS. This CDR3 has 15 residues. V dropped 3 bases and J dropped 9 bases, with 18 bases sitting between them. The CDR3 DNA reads TGTGCCAGCAGTGATCTTTCTCGGACAGCACCTGAGCAGTTCTTC. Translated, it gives CASSDLSRTAPEQFF.

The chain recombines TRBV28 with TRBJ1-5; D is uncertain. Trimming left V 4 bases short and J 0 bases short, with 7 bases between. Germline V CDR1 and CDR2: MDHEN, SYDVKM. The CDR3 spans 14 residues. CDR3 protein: CASSSLSSNQPQHF. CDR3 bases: TGTGCCAGCAGTTCGCTTAGTAGCAATCAGCCCCAGCATTTT.

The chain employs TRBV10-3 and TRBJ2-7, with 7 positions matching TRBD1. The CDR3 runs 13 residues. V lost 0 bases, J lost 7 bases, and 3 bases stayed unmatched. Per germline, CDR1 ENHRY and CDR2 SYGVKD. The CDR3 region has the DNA TGTGCCATCAGTGAGTCGAGGGGGCGTGAGCAGTACGTC. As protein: CAISESRGREQYV.

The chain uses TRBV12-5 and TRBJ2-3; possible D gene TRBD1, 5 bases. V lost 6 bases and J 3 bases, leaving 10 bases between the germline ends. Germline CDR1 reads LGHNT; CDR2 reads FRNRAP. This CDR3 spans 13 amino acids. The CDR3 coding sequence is TGTGCTAGTGGAGGGGTTGGGACAGATACGCAGTATTTT. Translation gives CASGGVGTDTQYF.

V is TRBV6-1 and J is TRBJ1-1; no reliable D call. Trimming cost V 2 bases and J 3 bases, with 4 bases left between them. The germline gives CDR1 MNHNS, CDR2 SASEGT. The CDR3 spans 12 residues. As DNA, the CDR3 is TGTGCCAGCAGTGAACCTCACACTGAAGCTTTCTTT. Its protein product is CASSEPHTEAFF.

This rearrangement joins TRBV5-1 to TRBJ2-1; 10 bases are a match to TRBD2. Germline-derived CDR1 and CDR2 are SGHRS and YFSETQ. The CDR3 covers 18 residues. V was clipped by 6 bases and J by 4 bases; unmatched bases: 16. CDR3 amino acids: CASKGGSSGSALYNEQFF. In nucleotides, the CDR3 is TGCGCCAGCAAAGGGGGATCTAGCGGGAGTGCCTTATACAATGAGCAGTTCTTC.